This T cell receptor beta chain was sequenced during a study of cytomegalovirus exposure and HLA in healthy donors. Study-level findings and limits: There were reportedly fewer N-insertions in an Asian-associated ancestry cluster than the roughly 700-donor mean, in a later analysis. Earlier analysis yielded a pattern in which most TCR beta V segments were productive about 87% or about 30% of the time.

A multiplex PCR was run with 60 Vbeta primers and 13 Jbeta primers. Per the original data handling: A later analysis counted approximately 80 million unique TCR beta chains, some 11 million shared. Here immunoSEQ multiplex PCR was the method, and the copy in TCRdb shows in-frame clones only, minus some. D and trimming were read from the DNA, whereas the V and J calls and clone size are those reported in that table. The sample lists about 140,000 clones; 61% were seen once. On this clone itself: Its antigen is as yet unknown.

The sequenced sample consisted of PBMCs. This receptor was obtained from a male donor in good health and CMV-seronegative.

CDR3: CASSLTGNNQPQHF. The DNA for the CDR3 is TGTGCCAGCAGCTTAACAGGGAACAATCAGCCCCAGCATTTT. This chain uses TRBV11-1 with TRBJ1-5; possibly TRBD1 for D (6 bases). The CDR3 loop spans 14 amino acids. V lost 2 bases, J lost 3 bases, and 8 bases lay in between. Per germline, CDR1 SGHAT and CDR2 FQDESV (reference sequence).